These 4 T cell receptor beta chains originate from one sample sequenced in a study of a mutant IDH1 vaccine in newly diagnosed glioma. This table comes from immunoSEQ multiplex PCR, and its TCRdb copy is limited to in-frame clones, with some not included. The data show about 53,000 clones, approximately 86% seen once. Documented time point: week 5, during vaccination. Vaccine doses each comprised 300 ug of mutant IDH1 20-mer peptide, with topical imiquimod. Antigens for these TCRs are unknown. This specimen was PBMCs, taken from a glioma patient whose treatment included an IDH1 peptide vaccine. Receptors originate from a woman aged 18-30 years with glioma. Some clones in this sample may be carry-over from other donors' samples.

The J gene is TRBJ1-1, the V gene TRBV4-2; D remains ambiguous. The CDR3 extends over 15 amino acids. Trimming took off 1 base at V and 0 bases at J, with 9 bases between the two ends. Germline V gene data show CDR1 as LGHNA and CDR2 as YNFKEQ. CDR3 residues: CASSQGNRVNTEAFF. The CDR3 DNA follows: TGTGCCAGCAGCCAAGGTAACAGAGTGAACACTGAAGCTTTCTTT.

V is TRBV6-5 and J is TRBJ1-2, with D maybe TRBD1 (6 bases). Trimming pared 6 bases from V and 5 bases from J, leaving 16 bases between. Germline V CDR1 and CDR2: MNHEY, SVGAGI. The CDR3 loop spans 14 amino acids. CDR3 sequence reads: CASSGPGGGYGYTF. The CDR3 DNA is TGTGCCAGCAGCGGCCCGGGAGGGGGTTATGGCTACACCTTC.

The count of this clone is one. CDR3 nucleotides: TGCGCCAGCAGCTTGGAGCCTAGCGGGGGGAACACCGGGGAGCTGTTTTTT. Translation gives CASSLEPSGGNTGELFF. The V and J genes are TRBV5-1 and TRBJ2-2, with 10 positions matching TRBD2. V lost 0 bases and J lost 1; bases outside the gene matches: 3. Germline assignment: CDR1 SGHRS and CDR2 YFSETQ. The length of the CDR3 is 17 residues.

This clone was seen only once. The V and J genes are TRBV27 and TRBJ1-5, with a tentative D call TRBD1 (5 bases). The CDR3 totals 15 residues. Germline V gives CDR1 MNHEY, CDR2 SMNVEV (reference sequence). V was clipped by 5 bases and J by 3 bases, with 14 bases between them. The CDR3 DNA reads TGTGCCAGCAGTGTAATGGGACTCCTCAATCAGCCCCAGCATTTT. Residues: CASSVMGLLNQPQHF.